Listed below are T cell receptor beta chains from one sample, sequenced in a study of T cell responses to AZD1222 COVID-19 vaccine. Repertoires were generated with immunoSEQ multiplex PCR, while TCRdb's copy carries only in-frame clones and drops some. Of more than 150,000 clones in the sample, about 90% are singletons; the top ten hold approximately 9%. The specimen comprised peripheral blood, sampled 28 days after the second AZD1222 dose. Receptors originate from an adult who received the AZD1222 COVID-19 vaccine. Each CDR3 is given with its conserved first and last residue. The order of the fields is V gene, clone size, D gene, J gene, CDR3 protein, CDR3 DNA. The D gene is left open where the match is weak. Clone sizes are given selectively: once, few, many, or a class where the clone is expanded.

V gene: TRBV3-1/TRBV3-2
clone size: NA
D gene: NA
J gene: TRBJ2-1
CDR3 protein: CASSQGTWLSYNEQFF
CDR3 DNA: TGTGCCAGCAGCCAAGGAACTTGGCTTTCCTACAATGAGCAGTTCTTC

V gene: TRBV7-8
clone size: NA
D gene: NA
J gene: TRBJ2-7
CDR3 protein: CASSLLGVEQYF
CDR3 DNA: TGTGCCAGCAGCCTCCTAGGAGTCGAGCAGTACTTC

V gene: TRBV9
clone size: NA
D gene: TRBD2
J gene: TRBJ2-7
CDR3 protein: CASSVVAGPPPYEQYF
CDR3 DNA: TGTGCCAGCAGCGTAGTAGCGGGACCCCCCCCCTACGAGCAGTACTTC

V gene: TRBV6-2/TRBV6-3
clone size: NA
D gene: NA
J gene: TRBJ2-2
CDR3 protein: CASSYLSSAGELFF
CDR3 DNA: TGTGCCAGCAGTTACTTGAGTTCGGCCGGGGAGCTGTTTTTT

V gene: TRBV3-1/TRBV3-2
clone size: NA
D gene: TRBD1
J gene: TRBJ1-2
CDR3 protein: CASSQRDRETYGYTF
CDR3 DNA: TGTGCCAGCAGCCAACGGGACAGGGAGACCTATGGCTACACCTTC

V gene: TRBV28
clone size: NA
D gene: NA
J gene: TRBJ2-7
CDR3 protein: CASSWGGGGQYF
CDR3 DNA: TGTGCCAGCAGTTGGGGTGGAGGGGGGCAGTACTTC

V gene: TRBV2
clone size: NA
D gene: NA
J gene: TRBJ2-1
CDR3 protein: CASSGGGQGGSGPRFF
CDR3 DNA: TGTGCCAGCAGTGGAGGGGGTCAGGGCGGGAGTGGCCCCCGCTTCTTC

V gene: TRBV3-1/TRBV3-2
clone size: NA
D gene: NA
J gene: TRBJ1-1
CDR3 protein: CASSQGGRIGVEAFF
CDR3 DNA: TGTGCCAGCAGCCAAGGAGGGAGGATCGGGGTTGAAGCTTTCTTT

V gene: TRBV3-1/TRBV3-2
clone size: few
D gene: TRBD2
J gene: TRBJ2-7
CDR3 protein: CASSQDWREGEQYF
CDR3 DNA: TGTGCCAGCAGCCAAGATTGGCGGGAGGGCGAGCAGTACTTC

V gene: TRBV2
clone size: once
D gene: NA
J gene: TRBJ2-1
CDR3 protein: CASKRDGIDEQFF
CDR3 DNA: TGTGCCAGCAAAAGAGATGGAATCGATGAGCAGTTCTTC

V gene: TRBV18
clone size: NA
D gene: NA
J gene: TRBJ1-1
CDR3 protein: CASSPPILAEAFF
CDR3 DNA: TGTGCCAGCTCACCACCGATCCTCGCTGAAGCTTTCTTT

V gene: TRBV5-8
clone size: NA
D gene: TRBD1
J gene: TRBJ1-4
CDR3 protein: CASSLDRGTEKLFF
CDR3 DNA: TGTGCCAGCAGCTTGGACAGGGGTACCGAAAAACTGTTTTTT

V gene: TRBV15
clone size: NA
D gene: TRBD2
J gene: TRBJ2-7
CDR3 protein: CATSRGGGSGSEQYF
CDR3 DNA: TGTGCCACCAGCAGAGGGGGGGGTAGCGGTTCCGAGCAGTACTTC

V gene: TRBV7-2
clone size: NA
D gene: TRBD1
J gene: TRBJ1-1
CDR3 protein: CATKRGTENTEAFF
CDR3 DNA: TGTGCCACAAAGAGGGGGACAGAGAACACTGAAGCTTTCTTT

V gene: TRBV3-1/TRBV3-2
clone size: NA
D gene: NA
J gene: TRBJ1-2
CDR3 protein: CASSQDNREKGYTF
CDR3 DNA: TGTGCCAGCAGCCAAGATAATAGGGAGAAGGGCTACACCTTC

V gene: TRBV3-1/TRBV3-2
clone size: NA
D gene: TRBD1
J gene: TRBJ2-4
CDR3 protein: CASSQDRTGVGNIQYF
CDR3 DNA: TGTGCCAGCAGCCAAGACCGTACAGGGGTTGGAAACATTCAGTACTTC

V gene: TRBV6-5
clone size: NA
D gene: TRBD1
J gene: TRBJ1-2
CDR3 protein: CASRATDRDSEGYTF
CDR3 DNA: TGTGCCAGCAGGGCTACCGACAGGGACTCTGAGGGCTACACCTTC

V gene: TRBV4-2
clone size: NA
D gene: NA
J gene: TRBJ2-1
CDR3 protein: CASSPGLGKREQFF
CDR3 DNA: TGTGCCAGCAGCCCGGGACTTGGCAAGAGAGAGCAGTTCTTC

V gene: TRBV18
clone size: NA
D gene: TRBD1
J gene: TRBJ1-1
CDR3 protein: CASSPPMGKSDRGLTETFF
CDR3 DNA: TGTGCCAGCTCACCACCGATGGGGAAGTCGGACAGGGGGCTTACTGAAACTTTCTTT

V gene: TRBV29-1
clone size: NA
D gene: NA
J gene: TRBJ1-5
CDR3 protein: CSVSIGNQPQHF
CDR3 DNA: TGCAGCGTCTCTATAGGCAATCAGCCCCAGCATTTT

V gene: TRBV19
clone size: NA
D gene: NA
J gene: TRBJ1-5
CDR3 protein: CASSILESRGNQPQHF
CDR3 DNA: TGTGCCAGTAGTATACTGGAGAGCAGAGGCAATCAGCCCCAGCATTTT

V gene: TRBV6-6
clone size: NA
D gene: NA
J gene: TRBJ1-4
CDR3 protein: CASSPRHKNEKLFF
CDR3 DNA: TGTGCCAGCAGTCCGCGACATAAAAATGAAAAACTGTTTTTT

V gene: TRBV4-2
clone size: NA
D gene: TRBD1
J gene: TRBJ1-2
CDR3 protein: CASSQDEGTGGYGYTF
CDR3 DNA: TGTGCCAGCAGCCAAGATGAGGGGACAGGGGGCTATGGCTACACCTTC

V gene: TRBV14
clone size: NA
D gene: NA
J gene: TRBJ2-2
CDR3 protein: CASSQPSNGELFF
CDR3 DNA: TGTGCCAGCAGCCAGCCTAGTAACGGGGAGCTGTTTTTT

V gene: TRBV9
clone size: NA
D gene: TRBD1
J gene: TRBJ2-1
CDR3 protein: CASSVVTGGFDEQFF
CDR3 DNA: TGTGCCAGCAGCGTAGTAACAGGGGGTTTCGATGAGCAGTTCTTC

V gene: TRBV29-1
clone size: NA
D gene: NA
J gene: TRBJ1-1
CDR3 protein: CSGTVAQNTEAFF
CDR3 DNA: TGCAGCGGCACCGTGGCACAGAACACTGAAGCTTTCTTT

V gene: TRBV20-1
clone size: NA
D gene: TRBD2
J gene: TRBJ2-5
CDR3 protein: CSASQVAGETQYF
CDR3 DNA: TGCAGTGCTAGTCAGGTAGCGGGAGAGACCCAGTACTTC

V gene: TRBV28
clone size: NA
D gene: TRBD1
J gene: TRBJ1-2
CDR3 protein: CASSLVRGLYGYTF
CDR3 DNA: TGTGCCAGCAGTTTAGTCAGGGGGCTCTATGGCTACACCTTC

V gene: TRBV4-3
clone size: NA
D gene: TRBD2
J gene: TRBJ2-2
CDR3 protein: CASRRTSGDTGELFF
CDR3 DNA: TGCGCCAGCAGGCGGACTAGCGGGGACACCGGGGAGCTGTTTTTT

V gene: TRBV29-1
clone size: NA
D gene: NA
J gene: TRBJ1-1
CDR3 protein: CSALNTEAFF
CDR3 DNA: TGCAGCGCCCTTAACACTGAAGCTTTCTTT

V gene: TRBV19
clone size: NA
D gene: TRBD2
J gene: TRBJ2-5
CDR3 protein: CASSPWTSGSWETQYF
CDR3 DNA: TGTGCCAGTAGTCCGTGGACTAGCGGGAGCTGGGAGACCCAGTACTTC

V gene: TRBV5-1
clone size: NA
D gene: NA
J gene: TRBJ2-1
CDR3 protein: CASKELSSYNEQFF
CDR3 DNA: TGCGCCAGCAAAGAGCTAAGCTCCTACAATGAGCAGTTCTTC

V gene: TRBV2
clone size: NA
D gene: NA
J gene: TRBJ1-4
CDR3 protein: CARGRPTEKLFF
CDR3 DNA: TGTGCCAGGGGACGGCCAACCGAAAAACTGTTTTTT

V gene: TRBV6-1
clone size: NA
D gene: NA
J gene: TRBJ1-5
CDR3 protein: CASSASSGVSNQPQHF
CDR3 DNA: TGTGCCAGCAGTGCCTCGTCAGGGGTTAGCAATCAGCCCCAGCATTTT

V gene: TRBV6-2/TRBV6-3
clone size: NA
D gene: TRBD2
J gene: TRBJ2-6
CDR3 protein: CASSYRGGSLVSGANVLTF
CDR3 DNA: TGTGCCAGCAGTTACAGGGGAGGGAGTCTCGTCTCTGGGGCCAACGTCCTGACTTTC

V gene: TRBV13
clone size: NA
D gene: TRBD2
J gene: TRBJ2-5
CDR3 protein: CASSLKVLASGLGETQYF
CDR3 DNA: TGTGCCAGCAGCTTAAAGGTTTTGGCTAGCGGCTTGGGAGAGACCCAGTACTTC

V gene: TRBV3-1/TRBV3-2
clone size: NA
D gene: NA
J gene: TRBJ2-6
CDR3 protein: CASSQGGAGANVLTF
CDR3 DNA: TGTGCCAGCAGCCAAGGAGGGGCTGGGGCCAACGTCCTGACTTTC

V gene: TRBV19
clone size: NA
D gene: TRBD2
J gene: TRBJ2-1
CDR3 protein: CASSINPPSGRYEQFF
CDR3 DNA: TGTGCCAGTAGTATAAATCCGCCTAGCGGGAGATATGAGCAGTTCTTC

V gene: TRBV18
clone size: NA
D gene: NA
J gene: TRBJ2-7
CDR3 protein: CASSRTDYEQYF
CDR3 DNA: TGTGCCAGCTCACGGACGGATTACGAGCAGTACTTC

V gene: TRBV24-1
clone size: NA
D gene: NA
J gene: TRBJ2-7
CDR3 protein: CATSDSTGYIDEQYF
CDR3 DNA: TGTGCCACCAGTGATTCCACAGGGTATATAGACGAGCAGTACTTC

V gene: TRBV11-2
clone size: few
D gene: NA
J gene: TRBJ1-2
CDR3 protein: CASSLAESGYTF
CDR3 DNA: TGTGCCAGCAGCTTAGCAGAATCCGGCTACACCTTC

V gene: TRBV6-5
clone size: NA
D gene: TRBD1
J gene: TRBJ2-3
CDR3 protein: CASSYGQGPNTDTQYF
CDR3 DNA: TGTGCCAGCAGTTACGGACAGGGCCCCAACACAGATACGCAGTATTTT

V gene: TRBV6-5
clone size: NA
D gene: NA
J gene: TRBJ2-5
CDR3 protein: CASRDTGTWAQYF
CDR3 DNA: TGTGCCAGCAGGGATACAGGAACTTGGGCCCAGTACTTC

V gene: TRBV9
clone size: NA
D gene: NA
J gene: TRBJ1-1
CDR3 protein: CASSVGDIRGKENTEAFF
CDR3 DNA: TGTGCCAGCAGCGTAGGGGATATCAGGGGCAAAGAGAACACTGAAGCTTTCTTT